Listed below are T cell receptor beta chains from one sample, sequenced in a study of shared clonotypes between healthy human individuals. Clones were read by immunoSEQ multiplex PCR, and TCRdb kept only the in-frame ones, dropping some. The data show about 580,000 clones, with 95% to 98% seen just once and approximately 0.3% held by the top ten. Specimen: naive CD8+ T cells sorted from blood. The receptors derive from a young man in good health. CDR3s include the opening cysteine and the closing phenylalanine or tryptophan. A D gene is named only where the DNA matches it firmly. Clone size is shown for a subset of rows, as once, few, many or a class of expanded clone.

cdr3_aa cdr3_nt clone_size j_call d_call v_call
CASSLGETSTIEAFF TGTGCCAGCAGTTTAGGTGAGACTTCCACCATAGAAGCTTTCTTT - TRBJ1-1 - TRBV28
CASSLATGVNTEAFF TGTGCCAGCAGCTTAGCCACGGGGGTGAACACTGAAGCTTTCTTT - TRBJ1-1 - TRBV11-2
CASSLAGTSTDTQYF TGTGCCAGCAGCTTAGCCGGTACTAGCACAGATACGCAGTATTTT - TRBJ2-3 - TRBV7-9
CSVVGQGRNYGYTF TGCAGCGTTGTGGGACAGGGGAGGAACTATGGCTACACCTTC - TRBJ1-2 TRBD1 TRBV29-1
CAGRQGTITEDNYGYTF TGTGCCGGTAGACAGGGTACAATTACGGAGGATAACTATGGCTACACCTTC - TRBJ1-2 TRBD1 TRBV30
CASSSTATDTQYF TGTGCCAGCAGCTCGACAGCCACAGATACGCAGTATTTT once TRBJ2-3 - TRBV21-1
CSVGTGLSSYEQYF TGCAGCGTTGGTACGGGTTTGAGCTCCTACGAGCAGTACTTC - TRBJ2-7 - TRBV29-1
CASSGGNQPQHF TGTGCCAGCAGTGGGGGGAATCAGCCCCAGCATTTT - TRBJ1-5 - TRBV25-1
CASINTYEQYF TGTGCCAGTATTAATACCTACGAGCAGTACTTC - TRBJ2-7 - TRBV9
CASSRTSAYTGELFF TGTGCCAGCAGCCGGACTAGCGCGTACACCGGGGAGCTGTTTTTT - TRBJ2-2 TRBD2 TRBV7-6
CASSQELNEQFF TGTGCCAGCAGCCAAGAGTTGAATGAGCAGTTCTTC - TRBJ2-1 - TRBV7-9
CASSLRLAHERYF TGTGCCAGCAGCTTACGACTAGCCCACGAGAGGTATTTT once TRBJ2-3 TRBD2 TRBV5-5
CASSPVGAPYEQYF TGTGCCAGCAGCCCGGTCGGGGCACCGTACGAGCAGTACTTC - TRBJ2-7 - TRBV7-9
CASSDRDTSYGYTF TGTGCCAGCAGCGACCGGGACACTTCCTATGGCTACACCTTC - TRBJ1-2 - TRBV9
CASSFGTQRDAFF TGTGCCAGCAGTTTTGGGACTCAAAGGGATGCTTTCTTT - TRBJ1-1 - TRBV6-5
CATSSMGQGGVHETQYF TGTGCCACCAGTTCCATGGGACAGGGGGGCGTTCATGAGACCCAGTACTTC - TRBJ2-5 TRBD1 TRBV15
CASSPLTGADEQFF TGTGCCAGCAGCCCCCTGACAGGGGCAGATGAGCAGTTCTTC - TRBJ2-1 TRBD1 TRBV11-2
CASSLEGGRNYEQYF TGTGCCAGCAGCTTGGAAGGGGGCAGGAACTACGAGCAGTACTTC - TRBJ2-7 TRBD1 TRBV5-4
CASSSRDRRGAYGYTF TGTGCCAGCAGCTCCCGGGACCGAAGGGGGGCCTATGGCTACACCTTC - TRBJ1-2 - TRBV7-9
CASSQGLAGDYEQYF TGCGCCAGCAGCCAGGGACTAGCGGGAGACTACGAGCAGTACTTC - TRBJ2-7 TRBD2 TRBV4-1
CASSGTPPYEQYF TGTGCCAGCTCCGGGACCCCACCCTACGAGCAGTACTTC - TRBJ2-7 - TRBV6-1
CATSPGRTLLEQYF TGTGCCACCAGCCCCGGGCGTACCCTCCTTGAGCAGTACTTC - TRBJ2-7 - TRBV15
CASSVGRLRDTQYF TGTGCCAGCAGCGTAGGCAGGCTGAGAGATACGCAGTATTTT - TRBJ2-3 - TRBV9
CASSYIYQGTNTEAFF TGTGCCAGCAGTTACATATATCAGGGAACGAACACTGAAGCTTTCTTT - TRBJ1-1 - TRBV6-5
CASSLGTGYQPQHF TGTGCCAGCTCACTCGGGACAGGGTATCAGCCCCAGCATTTT - TRBJ1-5 TRBD1 TRBV18
CASSSSRTGNMNTEAFF TGTGCCAGCAGCTCGTCCCGGACAGGGAACATGAACACTGAAGCTTTCTTT - TRBJ1-1 TRBD1 TRBV7-9
CASSFGGGTSTDTQYF TGTGCCAGCAGCTTTGGCGGAGGGACTAGCACAGATACGCAGTATTTT once TRBJ2-3 - TRBV5-6
CASSQDGGAGVGSYEQYF TGCGCCAGCAGCCAAGATGGGGGGGCGGGAGTAGGCTCCTACGAGCAGTACTTC - TRBJ2-7 - TRBV4-1
CAWRDLASFPNEQFF TGTGCCTGGAGAGATCTAGCATCTTTTCCCAATGAGCAGTTCTTC - TRBJ2-1 - TRBV30
CSVEVRGMASGELFF TGCAGCGTTGAAGTTCGGGGAATGGCGTCCGGGGAGCTGTTTTTT - TRBJ2-2 - TRBV29-1
CASSLKVGYGYTF TGTGCCAGCAGTTTGAAAGTTGGCTATGGCTACACCTTC - TRBJ1-2 - TRBV27
CAWSGNPGQGFTGELFF TGTGCCTGGAGTGGGAACCCGGGACAGGGGTTTACCGGGGAGCTGTTTTTT - TRBJ2-2 TRBD1 TRBV30
CASSLAGSGELFF TGTGCCAGCAGTTTAGCAGGAAGCGGGGAGCTGTTTTTT once TRBJ2-2 - TRBV28
CASSDTQTGYYNEQFF TGTGCCAGCAGTGATACCCAGACAGGGTATTACAATGAGCAGTTCTTC - TRBJ2-1 TRBD1 TRBV6-1
CASSPGLAGGSQQYF TGTGCCAGTAGCCCGGGACTAGCGGGAGGGAGTCAGCAGTACTTC - TRBJ2-7 TRBD2 TRBV19
CASSFGQGTPYEQYF TGCGCCAGCAGTTTTGGACAGGGGACGCCCTACGAGCAGTACTTC - TRBJ2-7 TRBD1 TRBV4-1
CATSRDWTRDRDQPQHF TGTGCCACCAGCAGAGATTGGACGAGAGACAGGGATCAGCCCCAGCATTTT - TRBJ1-5 TRBD1 TRBV15
CSVILAGGGETQYF TGCAGCGTCATACTAGCGGGAGGGGGAGAGACCCAGTACTTC - TRBJ2-5 TRBD2 TRBV29-1
CASSPYMELSGNTIYF TGTGCCAGCAGCCCCTACATGGAATTGTCCGGAAACACCATATATTTT - TRBJ1-3 - TRBV9
CAWSVPGQDPNGYTF TGTGCCTGGAGTGTCCCGGGACAGGACCCAAATGGCTACACCTTC - TRBJ1-2 TRBD1 TRBV30
CASSDGGGYEQYF TGTGCCAGCAGCGACGGGGGCGGATACGAGCAGTACTTC - TRBJ2-7 - TRBV7-9
CASSQFLGGGDEQFF TGTGCCAGCAGCCAATTCTTGGGGGGCGGCGATGAGCAGTTCTTC once TRBJ2-1 - TRBV7-9
CASSFSTSGRYEQYF TGTGCCAGCAGTTTTTCGACTAGCGGGCGCTACGAGCAGTACTTC - TRBJ2-7 TRBD2 TRBV28
CASSFLLGRDNEQFF TGTGCCAGCAGCTTTCTTCTCGGGAGGGACAATGAGCAGTTCTTC - TRBJ2-1 TRBD2 TRBV7-9
CASSPPGGGISETQYF TGTGCCAGCAGCCCCCCCGGTGGCGGTATCTCGGAGACCCAGTACTTC - TRBJ2-5 - TRBV7-9
CASADGGPYEQYF TGTGCCAGCGCGGATGGGGGACCCTACGAGCAGTACTTC - TRBJ2-7 - TRBV6-1
CSPDRDGAKNIQYF TGCAGCCCGGACAGGGACGGGGCCAAAAACATTCAGTACTTC - TRBJ2-4 TRBD1 TRBV29-1
CASSLGTQSGNTIYF TGTGCCAGCAGCTTAGGGACTCAATCTGGAAACACCATATATTTT - TRBJ1-3 - TRBV7-9
CAWSGGTGVNEQFF TGTGCCTGGAGTGGAGGGACAGGCGTTAATGAGCAGTTCTTC - TRBJ2-1 TRBD1 TRBV30
CASSIAGGASEAFF TGTGCCAGCAGCATAGCGGGGGGCGCCTCTGAAGCTTTCTTT - TRBJ1-1 - TRBV5-4
CASSTDRGRRNQPQHF TGTGCCAGCAGTACCGACAGGGGGCGGCGCAATCAGCCCCAGCATTTT - TRBJ1-5 TRBD1 TRBV6-6
CASSLDGTRVSYEQYF TGTGCCAGCAGCTTGGATGGGACTAGGGTCTCCTACGAGCAGTACTTC - TRBJ2-7 TRBD2 TRBV5-4